This T cell receptor (beta chain) was captured by sequencing in a study of cytomegalovirus exposure and HLA in healthy donors. The study's findings and limits: Donors were assumed by presence/absence analyses to have roughly uniform sequencing depth.

With 60 Vbeta and 13 Jbeta primers, the PCR was carried out. TCRdb keeps only in-frame clones here, not all; method: immunoSEQ multiplex PCR. The sample yields 150,000 to 200,000 clones, around 68% seen once. As concerns this clone: Its matching antigen is unknown.

CDR1 is SQVTM, CDR2 ANQGSEA, per germline. V was trimmed by 6 bases and J by 0 bases, leaving 14 bases between them. The CDR3 is made up of 14 amino acids. The TCR originated in a man aged 30 to 45 in good health and CMV-seropositive. The chain couples TRBV29-1 to TRBJ1-1; D may be TRBD1 (5 bases). Sample: PBMCs. As DNA, the CDR3 is TGCAGCGTGGACATTAGTGTTATGAACACTGAAGCTTTCTTT. It is translated as CSVDISVMNTEAFF.